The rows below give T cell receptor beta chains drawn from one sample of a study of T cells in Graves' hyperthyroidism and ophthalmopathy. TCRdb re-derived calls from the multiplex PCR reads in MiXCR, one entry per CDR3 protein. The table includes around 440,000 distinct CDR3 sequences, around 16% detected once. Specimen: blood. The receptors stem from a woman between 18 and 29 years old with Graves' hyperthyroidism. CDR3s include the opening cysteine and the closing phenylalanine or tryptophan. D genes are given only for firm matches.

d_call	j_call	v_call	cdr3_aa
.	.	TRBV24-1	CATSTSAGRDTQHF
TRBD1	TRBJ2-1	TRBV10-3	CAITPGQGAADEQFF
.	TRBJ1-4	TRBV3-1	CASSQELRTRYQEKLFF
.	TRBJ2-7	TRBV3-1	CASSLTMEGTEQYF
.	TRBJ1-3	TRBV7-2	CASRDVSGNTIYF
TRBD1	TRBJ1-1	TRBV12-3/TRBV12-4	CASSVQGGADTEAFF
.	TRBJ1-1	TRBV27	CASSLFQNTEAFF
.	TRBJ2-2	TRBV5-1	CASSPGGTGQGNTGELFF
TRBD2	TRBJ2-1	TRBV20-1	CSASTSREKVSYNEQFF
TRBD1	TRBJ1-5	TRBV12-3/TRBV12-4	CASSPGGAYQPQHF
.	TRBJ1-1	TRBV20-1	CSARDPGLNTEAFF
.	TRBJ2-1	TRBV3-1	CASSQDQRNEQFF
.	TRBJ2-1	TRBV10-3	CAISDKRGGLYNEQFF
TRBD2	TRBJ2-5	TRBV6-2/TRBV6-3	CASSDKGRGGSETQYF
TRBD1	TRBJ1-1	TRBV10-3	CAISVKGANTEAFF
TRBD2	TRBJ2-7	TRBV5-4	CASSWESGDSYEQYF
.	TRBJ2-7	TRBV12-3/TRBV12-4	CASTPEGYEQYF
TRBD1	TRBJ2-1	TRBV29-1	CSVDLGQVYNEQFF
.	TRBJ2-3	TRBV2	CASGLGEMRTDTQYF
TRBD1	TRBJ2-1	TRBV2	CASIRDRGNEQFF
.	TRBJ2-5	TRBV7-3	CASRSGVGETQYF
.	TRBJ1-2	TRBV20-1	CSIGGQSSGYTF
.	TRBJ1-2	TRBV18	CASSPGQTLYGYTF
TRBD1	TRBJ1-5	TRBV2	CASSGTGDSNQPQHF
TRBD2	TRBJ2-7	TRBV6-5	CASGYALPSGRTYEQYF
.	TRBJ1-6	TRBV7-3	CASSLGAFNSPLHF
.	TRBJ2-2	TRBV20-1	CSATRGQNTGELFF
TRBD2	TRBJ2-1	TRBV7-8	CASSLIGGGEQFF
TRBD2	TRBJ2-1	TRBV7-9	CASSPLAYEREALYEQFF
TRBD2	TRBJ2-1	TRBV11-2	CASSLGRREGEQFF
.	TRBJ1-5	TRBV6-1	CASNNQPQHF
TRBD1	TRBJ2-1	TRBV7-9	CASSQRGTGKNEQFF
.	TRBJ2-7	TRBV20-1	CSAAGIYEQYF